This entry lists 15 T cell receptor beta chains sequenced from one sample in a study of OX40 agonist ivuxolimab in advanced cancers. Sequenced by immunoSEQ multiplex PCR; TCRdb stores in-frame clones only, minus some. Of under 70,000 clones in the sample, around nine tenths were seen once. The starting material was CD4+ or CD8+ T cells sorted from blood, obtained in a trial of the OX40 agonist ivuxolimab. These receptors all come from an adult with an advanced solid tumor such as melanoma, head and neck, liver or kidney cancer.

The chain joins TRBV6-5 to TRBJ2-7; D unresolved. The CDR3 is 14 amino acids. V was pared by 5 bases and J by 4 bases, with 15 bases between. Looked up from germline, CDR1 is MNHEY and CDR2 is SVGAGI. The CDR3: CASSEAVPYYEQYF. CDR3 nucleotides: TGTGCCAGCAGTGAGGCAGTGCCCTATTACGAGCAGTACTTC.

The chain has TRBV11-2 and TRBJ2-3; D is unclear. Germline assignment: CDR1 SGHAT and CDR2 FQNNGV. V shed 0 bases and J shed 6 bases, with 13 bases lying between them. The CDR3 runs to 15 residues. The CDR3 is CASSLDLRPLDTQYF. CDR3 nucleotide sequence: TGTGCCAGCAGCTTAGATCTACGGCCTTTGGATACGCAGTATTTT.

The genes are TRBV28 and TRBJ1-1; 9 bases are shared with TRBD1. CDR3 length: 15 residues. Germline CDR1 MDHEN, CDR2 SYDVKM. V lost 3 bases, J lost 3 bases, and 5 bases stayed unmatched. As DNA, the CDR3 is TGTGCCAGCAGTTTCCTACAGGGGGCGCACACTGAAGCTTTCTTT. Translated, it gives CASSFLQGAHTEAFF. The full variable domain, in which reference TRBV28 and TRBJ1-1 provide the parts outside the CDR3, is DVKVTQSSRYLVKRTGEKVFLECVQDMDHENMFWYRQDPGLGLRLIYFSYDVKMKEKGDIPEGYSVSREKKERFSLILESASTNQTSMYLCASSFLQGAHTEAFFGQGTRLTVV.

This clone was detected only once. In nucleotides, the CDR3 is TGTGCCAGCAGTTCCCTAAATCAGCCCCAGCATTTT. This gives the protein CASSSLNQPQHF. The J gene is TRBJ1-5, the V gene TRBV28; D unclear. CDR3 size: 12 residues. V lost 4 bases and J 4 bases, leaving 5 bases between the germline ends. Germline V gene sequence: CDR1 MDHEN, CDR2 SYDVKM.

This chain uses TRBV27 with TRBJ2-6; D gene unclear. V dropped 4 bases and J dropped 5 bases, with 15 bases sitting between them. This CDR3 spans 16 amino acids. The germline V gene has CDR1 MNHEY and CDR2 SMNVEV (reference sequence). The CDR3 reads CASSYPIQSRANVLTF. CDR3 nucleotide sequence: TGTGCCAGCAGTTATCCGATACAAAGTCGGGCCAACGTCCTGACTTTC. The full variable domain, completed using reference TRBV27 and TRBJ2-6, is EAQVTQNPRYLITVTGKKLTVTCSQNMNHEYMSWYRQDPGLGLRQIYYSMNVEVTDKGDVPEGYKVSRKEKRNFPLILESPSPNQTSLYFCASSYPIQSRANVLTFGAGSRLTVL.

In DNA form, the CDR3 reads TGTGCCAGAAGCCTAACTAGCGGGTGTAACTACAATGAGCAGTTCTTC. Residues: CARSLTSGCNYNEQFF. The chain has TRBV5-3 and TRBJ2-1; 9 bases agree with TRBD2. TRBV5-3 is placed among ORFs of uncertain function. The CDR3 spans 16 residues. V lost 4 bases to trimming and J lost 3 bases; unmatched junction nucleotides: 8.

The chain joins TRBV7-3 to TRBJ2-1; the match to TRBD2 covers 9 bases. Germline V CDR1 and CDR2: SGHTA, FQGTGA. V dropped 5 bases and J dropped 1; count of bases not matched to a gene: 3. The CDR3 length is 15 residues. CDR3 region: CASSLSGGSYNEQFF. The CDR3 coding sequence is TGTGCCAGCAGCCTCAGCGGGGGGTCCTACAATGAGCAGTTCTTC.

The rearrangement uses TRBV6-5 and TRBJ1-5; 9 bases map to TRBD1. Germline lookup yields CDR1 MNHEY and CDR2 SVGAGI. CDR3 length equals 14 residues. V was clipped by 7 bases and J by 2 bases; unmatched bases: 3. CDR3 nucleotides: TGTGCCAGCACCAGGACAGGGGGCAATCAGCCCCAGCATTTT. It specifies CASTRTGGNQPQHF.

The rearrangement links TRBV2 to TRBJ1-2; D ambiguous. Deletions cut 4 bases from V and 6 bases from J, with 9 bases between. The germline CDR1 and CDR2 sequences are SNHLY and FYNNEI. This CDR3 contains 12 residues. The CDR3, as DNA: TGTGCCAGCAGTGTACAGTTGGATGGCTACACCTTC. It translates to CASSVQLDGYTF.

The rearrangement links TRBV9 to TRBJ1-3; D gene unclear. The germline V gene has CDR1 SGDLS and CDR2 YYNGEE. The CDR3 extends over 11 amino acids. Trimming cost V 0 bases and J 9 bases, with 4 bases left between them. CDR3 in amino acids: CASSVGGTIYF. The CDR3 coding sequence is TGTGCCAGCAGCGTAGGGGGCACCATATATTTT. Filled out from reference TRBV9 and TRBJ1-3, the complete variable domain reads DSGVTQTPKHLITATGQRVTLRCSPRSGDLSVYWYQQSLDQGLQFLIQYYNGEERAKGNILERFSAQQFPDLHSELNLSSLELGDSALYFCASSVGGTIYFGEGSWLTVV.

This CDR3 reads CASSPSPARKNTEAFF. In DNA, the CDR3 is TGTGCCAGCTCACCATCCCCGGCAAGGAAGAACACTGAAGCTTTCTTT. The chain combines TRBV18 with TRBJ1-1; no clear D. The CDR3 covers 16 residues. In germline, CDR1 is KGHSH, CDR2 LQKENI. V was trimmed by 2 bases and J by 1 base, leaving 14 bases between them.

The chain links TRBV7-6 to TRBJ2-7, with D perhaps matching TRBD1 (5 bases). Germline V gene data show CDR1 as SGHVS and CDR2 as FNYEAQ. This CDR3 region has 15 residues. V shed 1 base and J shed 5 bases, with 15 bases lying between them. The CDR3 spells CASSLGSYRSHEQYF. DNA of the CDR3: TGTGCCAGCAGCTTAGGATCTTACAGGTCCCACGAGCAGTACTTC. Full variable domain (missing parts from reference TRBV7-6 and TRBJ2-7): GAGVSQSPRYKVTKRGQDVALRCDPISGHVSLYWYRQALGQGPEFLTYFNYEAQQDKSGLPNDRFSAERPEGSISTLTIQRTEQRDSAMYRCASSLGSYRSHEQYFGPGTRLTVT.

The chain uses TRBV19 and TRBJ2-2; D unclear. Trimming stripped 5 bases from V and 4 bases from J, with 8 bases between. CDR3 length equals 13 residues. The germline gives CDR1 LNHDA, CDR2 SQIVND (reference sequence). CDR3 in DNA: TGTGCCAGTAGTCCCCGGAGCACCGGGGAGCTGTTTTTT. As protein: CASSPRSTGELFF.

This chain joins TRBV19 and TRBJ2-5; D may be TRBD1 (5 bases). The CDR3 runs 14 residues. The ends were cut back, 0 bases at V and 5 bases at J, with 10 bases in the middle. Germline CDR1 reads LNHDA; CDR2 reads SQIVND (reference sequence). The CDR3 DNA follows: TGTGCCAGTAGTATAGATCAGGGTGGGGAGACCCAGTACTTC. Translating gives CASSIDQGGETQYF.

The chain couples TRBV6-6 to TRBJ2-4; D is ambiguous. CDR1 and CDR2 (germline): MNHNY, SVGAGI (reference sequence). V lost 4 bases, J lost 7 bases, and 11 bases lay in between. CDR3 length: 13 amino acids. As DNA, the CDR3 is TGTGCCAGCAGTTCCCCCGCGGTGAACATTCAGTACTTC. It specifies CASSSPAVNIQYF.